The present TCR beta chain was sequenced within a study of early T cells in non-severe SARS-CoV-2 infection. In the case of this clonotype: Its antigen is undetermined.

TCRdb reprocessed the 5' RACE reads via MiXCR and lists one record per CDR3 protein. The sample lists 100,000 to 130,000 distinct CDR3 sequences; around 10% were seen once. V trimming: 0 bases; J trimming: 8 bases; junction bases outside the gene matches: 7. This CDR3 is built from 14 residues. CDR1 is DFQATT and CDR2 is SNEGSKA in the germline V gene (reference sequence). Broader study findings: Sequences matched to VDJdb favored anti-spike CD8 responses, while private and CD4 specificities were missed.

Sample: whole blood. This receptor was taken from an adult who was a healthcare worker with PCR-confirmed SARS-CoV-2 infection or an uninfected control (not recorded which). V is TRBV20-1 and J is TRBJ2-1, with TRBD1 identical over 7 bases. In nucleotides, the CDR3 is TGCAGTGCTAGAGATCCCCGACAGGGCGATGAGCAGTTCTTC. This gives the protein CSARDPRQGDEQFF.